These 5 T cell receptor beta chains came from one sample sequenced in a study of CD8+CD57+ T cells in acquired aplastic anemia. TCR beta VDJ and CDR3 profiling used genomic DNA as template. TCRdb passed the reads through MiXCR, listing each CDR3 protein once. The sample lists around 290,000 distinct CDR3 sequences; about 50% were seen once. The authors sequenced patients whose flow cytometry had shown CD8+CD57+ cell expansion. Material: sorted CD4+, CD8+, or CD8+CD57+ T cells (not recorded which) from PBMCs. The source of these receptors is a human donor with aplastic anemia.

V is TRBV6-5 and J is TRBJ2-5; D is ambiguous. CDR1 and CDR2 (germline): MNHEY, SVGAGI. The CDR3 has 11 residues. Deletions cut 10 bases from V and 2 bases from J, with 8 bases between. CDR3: CATRMQETQYF. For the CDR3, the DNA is TGTGCCACACGGATGCAAGAGACCCAGTACTTC.

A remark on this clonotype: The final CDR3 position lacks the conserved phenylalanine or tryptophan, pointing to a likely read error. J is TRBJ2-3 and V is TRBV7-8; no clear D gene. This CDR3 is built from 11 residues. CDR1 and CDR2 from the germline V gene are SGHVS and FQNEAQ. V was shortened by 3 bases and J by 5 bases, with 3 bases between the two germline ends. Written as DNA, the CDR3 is TGTGCCAGCAGCTTCGAAGATACGCAGTATCTT. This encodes CASSFEDTQYL.

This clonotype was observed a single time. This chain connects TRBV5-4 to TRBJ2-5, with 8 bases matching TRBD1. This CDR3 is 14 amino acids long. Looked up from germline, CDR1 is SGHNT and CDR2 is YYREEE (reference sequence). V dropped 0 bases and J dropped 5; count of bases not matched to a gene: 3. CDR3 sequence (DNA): TGTGCCAGCAGCTTGGACAGGGGGGCGGAGACCCAGTACTTC. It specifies CASSLDRGAETQYF.

CDR3 nucleotides: TGCAGCGTTGAAAGGGATAGCGGGGGGACCACAGATACGCAGTATTTT. Its translation is CSVERDSGGTTDTQYF. V and J are TRBV29-1 and TRBJ2-3; TRBD2 aligns across 10 bases. Germline CDR1 is SQVTM and CDR2 is ANQGSEA. This CDR3 contains 16 residues. Losses at the gene ends were 2 bases for V and 2 bases for J; bases not matched to a gene: 7.

The CDR3 DNA is TGTGCCATCAGTGACGCCGGGGAGCTGTTTTTT. Its translation: CAISDAGELFF. The chain carries TRBV10-3 and TRBJ2-2; D uncertain. The CDR3 runs to 11 residues. Germline-derived CDR1 and CDR2 are ENHRY and SYGVKD. V gave up 3 bases and J gave up 6 bases, with 2 bases separating them.